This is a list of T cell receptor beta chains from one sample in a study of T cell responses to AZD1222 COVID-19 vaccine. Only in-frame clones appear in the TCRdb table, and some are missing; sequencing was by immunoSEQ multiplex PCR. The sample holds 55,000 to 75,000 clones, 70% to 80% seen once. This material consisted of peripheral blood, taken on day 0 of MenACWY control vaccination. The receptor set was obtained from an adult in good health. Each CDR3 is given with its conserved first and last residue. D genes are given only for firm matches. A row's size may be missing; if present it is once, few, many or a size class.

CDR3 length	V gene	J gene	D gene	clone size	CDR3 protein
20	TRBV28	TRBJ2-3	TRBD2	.	CASSSSYRTSVGGSTDTQYF
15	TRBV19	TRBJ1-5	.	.	CASSIGGGTEQPQHF
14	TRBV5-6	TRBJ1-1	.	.	CASSLQVGDTEAFF
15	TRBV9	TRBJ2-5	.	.	CASSVENGPAETQYF
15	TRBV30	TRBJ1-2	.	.	CAWSGQRDNYYGYTF
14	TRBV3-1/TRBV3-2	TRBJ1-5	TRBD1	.	CASSPGQGGQPQHF
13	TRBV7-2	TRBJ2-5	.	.	CASSFTNWETQYF
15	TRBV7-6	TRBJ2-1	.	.	CASSPTGRVRNEQFF
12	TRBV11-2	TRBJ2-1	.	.	CASSLSRGEQFF
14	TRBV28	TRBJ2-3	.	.	CASSLTQGRDTQYF
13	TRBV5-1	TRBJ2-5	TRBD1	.	CASSIGQGETQYF
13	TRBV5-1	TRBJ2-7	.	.	CASSLSSSYEQYF
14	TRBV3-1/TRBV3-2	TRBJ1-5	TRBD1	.	CASSRGTVEEPQHF
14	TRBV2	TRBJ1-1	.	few	CASRPGKGDTEAFF
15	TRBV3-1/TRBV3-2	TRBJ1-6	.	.	CASSLLKGGKGSLHF
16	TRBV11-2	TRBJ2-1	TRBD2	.	CASSLVLAGGHNEQFF
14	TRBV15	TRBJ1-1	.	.	CATSRDHGGAEAFF
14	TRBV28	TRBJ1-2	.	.	CASRAGTSNYGYTF
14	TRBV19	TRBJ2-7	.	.	CASSPQWSSYEQYF
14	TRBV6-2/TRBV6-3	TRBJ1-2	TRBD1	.	CASSYSGTDYGYTF
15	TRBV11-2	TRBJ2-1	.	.	CASSPAPRLMDEQFF
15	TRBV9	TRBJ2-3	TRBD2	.	CASSGAGGPGDTQYF
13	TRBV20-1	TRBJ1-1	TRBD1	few	CSASGQENTEAFF
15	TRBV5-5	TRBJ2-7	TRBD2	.	CASSLEGRGANEQYF